The 9 T cell receptor beta chains in this list originate from one sample, sequenced in a study of blood T cell repertoires in COVID-19. The assay was immunoSEQ multiplex PCR, and TCRdb's table has in-frame clones only and misses some. The table records about 190,000 clones, roughly 90% of them present only once. The sequenced sample consisted of peripheral blood. The receptor source for this set is a woman aged 40 to 50 who had recovered from COVID-19.

CDR3 in DNA: TGTGCCAGCAGTTACCGAGGGACCGGGGAGCTGTTTTTT. It encodes CASSYRGTGELFF. V is TRBV6-5 and J is TRBJ2-2, with D perhaps matching TRBD2 (5 bases). This CDR3 has 13 amino acids. The germline CDR1 and CDR2 sequences are MNHEY and SVGAGI. V dropped 2 bases and J dropped 5 bases, with 6 bases sitting between them.

In this sample, this clone turned up once. This rearrangement joins TRBV6-5 to TRBJ2-2; 10 nucleotides agree with TRBD2. CDR3 size: 16 residues. Per the germline V gene, CDR1 is MNHEY and CDR2 is SVGAGI. V was clipped by 0 bases and J by 4 bases; unmatched bases: 2. The CDR3 region has the DNA TGTGCCAGCAGTTACTCGGCTAGCGGGAGCACCGGGGAGCTGTTTTTT. Protein: CASSYSASGSTGELFF.

The rearrangement uses TRBV6-2 or TRBV6-3 and TRBJ2-6; D ambiguous. Trimming cost V 3 bases and J 2 bases, with 20 bases left between them. Germline V gene data show CDR1 as MNHEY and CDR2 as SVGEGT. The CDR3 extends over 19 amino acids. CDR3 sequence (DNA): TGTGCCAGCAGTTATTCGGTTTACCTAGAAGCTCCTGGGGCCAACGTCCTGACTTTC. Translated, it gives CASSYSVYLEAPGANVLTF.

The CDR3 here is CASSLGQGGSNEKLFF. The DNA for the CDR3 is TGCGCCAGCAGCTTGGGACAGGGGGGATCTAATGAAAAACTGTTTTTT. The chain links TRBV5-1 to TRBJ1-4; 9 nucleotides agree with TRBD1. Germline CDR1 SGHRS, CDR2 YFSETQ. With V trimmed by 0 bases and J by 3 bases, 3 bases remained unmatched. This CDR3 comprises 16 residues. The variable domain in full, completed from reference TRBV5-1 and TRBJ1-4, reads KAGVTQTPRYLIKTRGQQVTLSCSPISGHRSVSWYQQTPGQGLQFLFEYFSETQRNKGNFPGRFSGRQFSNSRSEMNVSTLELGDSALYLCASSLGQGGSNEKLFFGSGTQLSVL.

The chain couples TRBV28 to TRBJ2-7, with D possibly being TRBD1 (6 bases). The CDR3 runs 14 residues. CDR1 is MDHEN and CDR2 is SYDVKM in the germline V gene. The germline V and J ends were trimmed by 6 bases and 3 bases, with 15 bases remaining between them. The CDR3 coding sequence is TGTGCCAGCAGGGGCACAGGGTCCATCTACGAGCAGTACTTC. Amino acids: CASRGTGSIYEQYF.

The rearrangement links TRBV7-2 to TRBJ1-6; 8 positions agree with TRBD1. Germline V gives CDR1 SGHTA, CDR2 FQGNSA. J was trimmed by 10 bases and V by 6 bases; bases with no gene match: 8. The CDR3 totals 14 residues. DNA for the CDR3: TGTGCCAGCAGGCGGGGACAGGACGGATCACCCCTCCACTTT. Amino acid sequence: CASRRGQDGSPLHF.

CDR3 in DNA: TGTGCCAGCATTCGAAGTGACGGGGGGCAGGGTGGCTACACCTTC. Amino acid sequence: CASIRSDGGQGGYTF. The J gene is TRBJ1-2, the V gene TRBV2, with D perhaps TRBD1 (6 bases). Per the germline V gene, CDR1 is SNHLY and CDR2 is FYNNEI. V lost 7 bases and J 7 bases, leaving 22 bases between the germline ends. The CDR3 totals 15 residues.

This chain connects TRBV2 to TRBJ2-3; 8 nucleotides match TRBD1. This CDR3 is built from 12 residues. The V gene end was trimmed by 7 bases and the J gene end by 10 bases; junction bases not matched to a gene: 7. Germline V gives CDR1 SNHLY, CDR2 FYNNEI. The CDR3: CASMRQGIAQYF. CDR3 coding DNA: TGTGCCAGCATGAGACAGGGGATCGCGCAGTATTTT.

This clone was detected only a few times. The DNA for the CDR3 is TGTGCCAGCAGGGAACAGGGGGTGCGGGGCTACACCTTC. Protein: CASREQGVRGYTF. V usage is TRBV12-3 or TRBV12-4 and J usage is TRBJ1-2; 8 bases line up with TRBD1. V trimming: 6 bases; J trimming: 8 bases; junction bases outside the gene matches: 8. The CDR3 totals 13 residues.